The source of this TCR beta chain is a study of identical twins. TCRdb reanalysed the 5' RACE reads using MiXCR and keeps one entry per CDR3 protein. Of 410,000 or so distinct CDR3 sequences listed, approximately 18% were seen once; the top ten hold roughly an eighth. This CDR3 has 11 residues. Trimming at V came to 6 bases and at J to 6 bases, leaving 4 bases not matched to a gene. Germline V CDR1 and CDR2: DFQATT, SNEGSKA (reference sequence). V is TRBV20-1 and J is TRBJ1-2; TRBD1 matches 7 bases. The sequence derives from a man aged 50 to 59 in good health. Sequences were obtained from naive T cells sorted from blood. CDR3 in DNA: TGCAGTGCCGAAGACAGGGATGGCTACACCTTC. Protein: CSAEDRDGYTF.